Described below is a single TCR beta chain sequence and its context. J gave up 4 bases and V 5 bases, and 4 bases lay outside the gene matches. Germline CDR1 and CDR2: SGHAT and FQNNGV. The CDR3 has 13 amino acids. Produced via immunoSEQ multiplex PCR; TCRdb's table is partial and in-frame only. The sample yields 11,000 to 15,000 clones, 30% to 40% seen once. The culture paired around 200,000 irradiated violet-dye-labeled stimulators with around 200,000 CFSE-labeled responders. Sorting after the reaction isolated proliferating CFSE-low CD3+CD4+ and CD3+CD8+ responders. This sample was taken from a study of graft-versus-host responses after intestinal transplantation. Study-wide background: The transplants performed in recipients were multivisceral, liver-intestinal, or isolated intestinal. All recipients were given anti-thymocyte globulin induction, and tacrolimus and steroids were then administered for three to four years.

The chain employs TRBV11-2 and TRBJ2-5, with TRBD1 matching over 7 bases. The source of this sequence is a human patient who received an intestinal transplant. The material was alloreactive CD8+ T cells from a mixed lymphocyte reaction culture, obtained before intestinal transplant. Indicated subset: CFSE-low proliferating T cells sorted from approximately 6-day pre-transplant mixed lymphocyte reaction (GvH or HvG direction). DNA of the CDR3: TGTGCCAGCAGCGGGGCAGGGGGAGAGACCCAGTACTTC. Translation: CASSGAGGETQYF.